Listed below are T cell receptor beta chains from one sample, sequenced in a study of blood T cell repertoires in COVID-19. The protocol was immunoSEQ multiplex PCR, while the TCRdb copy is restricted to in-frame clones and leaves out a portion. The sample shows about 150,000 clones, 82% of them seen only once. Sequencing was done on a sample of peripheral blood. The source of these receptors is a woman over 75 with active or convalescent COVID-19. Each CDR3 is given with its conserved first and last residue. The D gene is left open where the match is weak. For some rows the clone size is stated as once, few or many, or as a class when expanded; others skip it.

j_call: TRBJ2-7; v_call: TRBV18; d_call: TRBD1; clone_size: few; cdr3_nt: TGTGCCAGCTCACCGGGACAGGGGTTTTCCTACGAGCAGTACTTC; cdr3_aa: CASSPGQGFSYEQYF
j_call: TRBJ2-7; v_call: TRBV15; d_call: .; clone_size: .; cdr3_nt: TGTGCCACCAGCAGAGGGGCCACAGCCGGCTACGAGCAGTACTTC; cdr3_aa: CATSRGATAGYEQYF
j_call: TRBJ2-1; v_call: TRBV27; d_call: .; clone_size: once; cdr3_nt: TGTGCCAGCAGTTCATGGGCAGTAGGGAGCCATGAGCAGTTCTTC; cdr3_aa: CASSSWAVGSHEQFF
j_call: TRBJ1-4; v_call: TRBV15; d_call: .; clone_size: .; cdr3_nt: TGTGCCACCAGCGGTGCAGCACAGGGACGGGAAAAACTGTTTTTT; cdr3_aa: CATSGAAQGREKLFF
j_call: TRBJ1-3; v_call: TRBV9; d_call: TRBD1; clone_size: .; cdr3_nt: TGTGCCAGCAGCGGACAGGGGTCCGTGGCTGGAAACACCATATATTTT; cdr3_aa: CASSGQGSVAGNTIYF
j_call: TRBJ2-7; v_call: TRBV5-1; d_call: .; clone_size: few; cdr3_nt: TGCGCCAGCAGCTTTCCACAGGGAGTGCAGTACTTC; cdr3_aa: CASSFPQGVQYF
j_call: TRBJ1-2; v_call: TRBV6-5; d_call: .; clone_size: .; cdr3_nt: TGTGCCAGCAGAACCACTGGTTTAAGTCGTTATGGCTACACCTTC; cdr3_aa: CASRTTGLSRYGYTF
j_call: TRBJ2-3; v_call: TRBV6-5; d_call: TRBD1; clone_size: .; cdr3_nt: TGTGCCAGCAACCTAGACAGGGGTACAGATACGCAGTATTTT; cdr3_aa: CASNLDRGTDTQYF
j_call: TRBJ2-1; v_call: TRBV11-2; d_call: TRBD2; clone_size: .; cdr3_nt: TGTGCCAGCAGCTTAGGTCCCTCTAGCGGGAGGGCCGGTGATGAGCAGTTCTTC; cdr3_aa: CASSLGPSSGRAGDEQFF
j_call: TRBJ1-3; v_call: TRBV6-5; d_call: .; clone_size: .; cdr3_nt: TGTGCCAGCAGTTACCGAGGAGTGCCTGGAAACACCATATATTTT; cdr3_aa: CASSYRGVPGNTIYF
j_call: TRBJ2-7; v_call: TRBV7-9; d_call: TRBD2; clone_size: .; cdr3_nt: TGTGCCAGCAGCCGGACTAGCTACTCCTACGAGCAGTACTTC; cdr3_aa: CASSRTSYSYEQYF
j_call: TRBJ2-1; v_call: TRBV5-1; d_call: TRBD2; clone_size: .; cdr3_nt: TGCGCCAGCAGCATAGATGGACTAGCGAACGGTAACAATGAGCAGTTCTTC; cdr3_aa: CASSIDGLANGNNEQFF
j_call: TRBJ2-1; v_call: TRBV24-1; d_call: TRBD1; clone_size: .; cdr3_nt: TGTGCCACCAGCCCGGGATACAGGGGAAACAGCAATGAGCAGTTCTTC; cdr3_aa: CATSPGYRGNSNEQFF
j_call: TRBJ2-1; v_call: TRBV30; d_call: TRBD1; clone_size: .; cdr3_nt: TGTGCCTGGAACAATGACAGGGGCAATGAGCAGTTCTTC; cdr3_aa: CAWNNDRGNEQFF
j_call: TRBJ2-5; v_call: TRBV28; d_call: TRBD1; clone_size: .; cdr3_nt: TGTGCCAGCAGTTTAGACAGGGTTCAAGAGACCCAGTACTTC; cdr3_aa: CASSLDRVQETQYF
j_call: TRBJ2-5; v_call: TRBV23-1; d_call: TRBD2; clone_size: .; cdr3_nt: TGCGCCAGCAGTCAATGCAAAACCGGGACTAGCGGGAGTACCCAGTACTTC; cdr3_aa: CASSQCKTGTSGSTQYF
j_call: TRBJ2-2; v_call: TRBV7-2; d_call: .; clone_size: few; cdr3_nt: TGTGCCAGCAGCTCCGGGGCAGGGGTAGGGACCGGGGAGCTGTTTTTT; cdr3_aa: CASSSGAGVGTGELFF
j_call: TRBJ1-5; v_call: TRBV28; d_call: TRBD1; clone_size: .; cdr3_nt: TGTGCCAGCAATTTGGGACAGGCCCATCAGCCCCAGCATTTT; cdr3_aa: CASNLGQAHQPQHF
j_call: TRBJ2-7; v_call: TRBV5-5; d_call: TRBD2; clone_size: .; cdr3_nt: TGTGCCAGCAGCTTTCTGCTAGCGGGAGTGTACGAGCAGTACTTC; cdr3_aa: CASSFLLAGVYEQYF
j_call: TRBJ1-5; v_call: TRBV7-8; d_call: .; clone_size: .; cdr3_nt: TGTGCCAGCAGCCATTCGGGGGTAGGGCAGCCCCAGCATTTT; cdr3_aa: CASSHSGVGQPQHF
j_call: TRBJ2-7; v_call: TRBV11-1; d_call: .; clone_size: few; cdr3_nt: TGTGCCAGCAGCAAAAACAGGGACCCCAACGAGCAGTACTTC; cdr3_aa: CASSKNRDPNEQYF
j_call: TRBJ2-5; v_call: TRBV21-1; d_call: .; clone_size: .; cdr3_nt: TGTGCCAGCAGCAATGGTGGGGCGATGTACCAAGAGACCCAGTACTTC; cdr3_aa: CASSNGGAMYQETQYF
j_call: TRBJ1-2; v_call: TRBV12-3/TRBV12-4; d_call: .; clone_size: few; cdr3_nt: TGTGCCAGCAGTTTTGGGGCTGGCCATGGCTACACCTTC; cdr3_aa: CASSFGAGHGYTF
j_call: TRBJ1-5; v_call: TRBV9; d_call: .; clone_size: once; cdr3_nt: TGTGCCAGCAGCGTAGAAGGAGGTCCCCAGCATTTT; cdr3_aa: CASSVEGGPQHF